The present entry profiles one T cell receptor (beta chain) with its context. What it binds is not known. The junction does not match germline at one end; this may be a read error. The data belong to a study of cytomegalovirus exposure and HLA in healthy donors. Study-wide results and limits: A later analysis showed that HLA-associated TCR beta chains had undergone more clonal expansion than equally common others.

The germline V gene has CDR1 SGHTS and CDR2 YDEGEE. The CDR3 is 15 residues long. A multiplex PCR was run with 60 Vbeta primers and 13 Jbeta primers. Profiled with immunoSEQ multiplex PCR; TCRdb holds only in-frame clones, not every one. The sample shows about 120,000 clones, roughly 82% of them seen only once. This TCR came from a man aged 35 to 55 in good health and CMV-seropositive. Material for sequencing was PBMCs. The chain links TRBV5-8 to TRBJ2-3; 7 positions agree with TRBD2. CDR3 amino acids: CASSFLQTSSETQYF. The CDR3 DNA is TGTGCCAGCAGCTTTCTTCAGACTAGCTCAGAAACGCAGTATTTT.